The text below deals with one T cell receptor beta chain. The sample is drawn from a study of cytomegalovirus exposure and HLA in healthy donors. Study in general: Around 77 million unique TCRs from HLA-typed donors made up an early data release.

CDR1 and CDR2 from the germline V gene are SGHDT and YYEEEE. There are 17 residues in the CDR3. Trimming took 0 bases from V and 5 from J; bases not matched to a gene: 6. The PCR used 60 Vbeta and 13 Jbeta primers. Assay used: immunoSEQ multiplex PCR; TCRdb lists only in-frame clones, some missing. The data contain roughly 99,000 clones, about 81% of them singletons. The genes are TRBV5-6 and TRBJ2-5, with 14 bases fitting TRBD2. Sequencing input: PBMCs. The source is a man aged 25 to 40 in good health and CMV-seropositive. CDR3 sequence (DNA): TGTGCCAGCAGCTTGGGACTAGCGGGGGGGCCGAGGGAGACCCAGTACTTC. It translates to CASSLGLAGGPRETQYF.